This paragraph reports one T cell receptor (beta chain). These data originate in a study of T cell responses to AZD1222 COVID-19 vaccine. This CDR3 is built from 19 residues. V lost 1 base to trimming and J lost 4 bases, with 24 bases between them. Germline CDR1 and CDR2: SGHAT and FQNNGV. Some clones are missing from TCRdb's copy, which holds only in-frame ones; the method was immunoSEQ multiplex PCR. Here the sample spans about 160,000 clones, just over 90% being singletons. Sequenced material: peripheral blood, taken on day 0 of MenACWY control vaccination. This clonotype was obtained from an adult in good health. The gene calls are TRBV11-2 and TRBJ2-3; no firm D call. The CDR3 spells CASSLVAEGPSRWADTQYF. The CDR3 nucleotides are TGTGCCAGCAGCTTAGTTGCGGAAGGGCCCAGCCGGTGGGCAGATACGCAGTATTTT. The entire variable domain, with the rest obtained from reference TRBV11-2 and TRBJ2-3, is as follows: EAGVAQSPRYKIIEKRQSVAFWCNPISGHATLYWYQQILGQGPKLLIQFQNNGVVDDSQLPKDRFSAERLKGVDSTLKIQPAKLEDSAVYLCASSLVAEGPSRWADTQYFGPGTRLTVL.